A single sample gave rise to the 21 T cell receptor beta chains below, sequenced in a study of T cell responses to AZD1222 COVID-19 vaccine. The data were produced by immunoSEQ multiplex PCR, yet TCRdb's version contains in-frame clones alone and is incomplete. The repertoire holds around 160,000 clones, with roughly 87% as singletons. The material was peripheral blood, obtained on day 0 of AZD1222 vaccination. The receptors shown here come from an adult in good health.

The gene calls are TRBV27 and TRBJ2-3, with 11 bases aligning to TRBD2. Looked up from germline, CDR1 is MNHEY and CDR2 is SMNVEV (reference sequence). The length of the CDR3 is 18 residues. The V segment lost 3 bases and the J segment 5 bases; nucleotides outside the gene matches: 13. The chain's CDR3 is CASSFGAGSGRAIDTQYF. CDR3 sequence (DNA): TGTGCCAGCAGTTTTGGGGCGGGTAGCGGGAGGGCCATAGATACGCAGTATTTT.

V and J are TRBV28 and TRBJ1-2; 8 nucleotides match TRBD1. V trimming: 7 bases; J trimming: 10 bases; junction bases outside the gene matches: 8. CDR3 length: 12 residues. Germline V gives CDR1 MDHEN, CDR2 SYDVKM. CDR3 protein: CASTDRGKDYTF. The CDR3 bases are TGTGCCAGCACAGACAGGGGAAAGGACTACACCTTC.

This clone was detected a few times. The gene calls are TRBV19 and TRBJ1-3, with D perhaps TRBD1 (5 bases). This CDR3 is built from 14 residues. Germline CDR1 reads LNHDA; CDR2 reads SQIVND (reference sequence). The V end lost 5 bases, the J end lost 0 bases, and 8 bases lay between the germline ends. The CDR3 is CASSSQGSGNTIYF. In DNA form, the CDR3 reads TGTGCCAGTAGTTCTCAGGGCTCTGGAAACACCATATATTTT.

The CDR3 DNA is TGTGCCACCAGCACGGACCATCAGCCCCAGCATTTT. Translation: CATSTDHQPQHF. The chain couples TRBV15 to TRBJ1-5; D ambiguous. V lost 4 bases to trimming and J lost 5 bases, with 6 bases between them. Germline lookup yields CDR1 LNHNV and CDR2 YYDKDF (reference sequence). This CDR3 is 12 amino acids long.

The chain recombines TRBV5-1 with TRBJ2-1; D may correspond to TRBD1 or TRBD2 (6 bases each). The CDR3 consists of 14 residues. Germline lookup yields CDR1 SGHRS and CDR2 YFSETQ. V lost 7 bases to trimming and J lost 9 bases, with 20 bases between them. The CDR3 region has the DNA TGCGCCAGCGGGTATCTAGGGGGGTTCGGTGAGCAGTTCTTC. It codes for CASGYLGGFGEQFF.

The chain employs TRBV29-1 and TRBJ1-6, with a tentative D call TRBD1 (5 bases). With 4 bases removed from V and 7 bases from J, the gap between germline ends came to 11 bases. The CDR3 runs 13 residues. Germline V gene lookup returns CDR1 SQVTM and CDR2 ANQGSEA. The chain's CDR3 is CSVATGINSPLHF. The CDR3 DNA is TGCAGCGTTGCCACAGGTATCAATTCACCCCTCCACTTT. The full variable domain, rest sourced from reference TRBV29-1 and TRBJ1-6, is SAVISQKPSRDICQRGTSLTIQCQVDSQVTMMFWYRQQPGQSLTLIATANQGSEATYESGFVIDKFPISRPNLTFSTLTVSNMSPEDSSIYLCSVATGINSPLHFGNGTRLTVT.

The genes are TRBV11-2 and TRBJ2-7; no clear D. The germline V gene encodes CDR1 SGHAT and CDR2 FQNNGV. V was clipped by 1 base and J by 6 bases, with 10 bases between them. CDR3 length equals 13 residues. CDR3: CASSLGRLGEQYF. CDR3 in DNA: TGTGCCAGCAGCTTAGGTCGGTTGGGCGAGCAGTACTTC.

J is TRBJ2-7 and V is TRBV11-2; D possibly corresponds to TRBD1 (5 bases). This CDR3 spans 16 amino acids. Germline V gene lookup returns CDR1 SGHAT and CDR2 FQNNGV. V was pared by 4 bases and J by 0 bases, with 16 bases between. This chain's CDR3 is CASSWRTRDFSYEQYF. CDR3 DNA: TGTGCCAGCAGCTGGCGGACCAGGGATTTCTCCTACGAGCAGTACTTC.

CDR3 loop: CASSPTTTGELFF. CDR3 nucleotides: TGTGCCAGCAGCCCAACAACCACCGGGGAGCTGTTTTTT. The rearrangement joins TRBV7-2 to TRBJ2-2; unclear D gene. Trimming cost V 5 bases and J 4 bases, with 8 bases left between them. There are 13 residues in the CDR3. In germline, CDR1 is SGHTA, CDR2 FQGNSA.

CDR3 coding DNA: TGTGCCAGCAGTCCGGGACAGGGGTTCGGTCGCGGCTACACCTTC. Its protein is CASSPGQGFGRGYTF. This rearrangement joins TRBV28 to TRBJ1-2, with 10 bases lining up with TRBD1. The CDR3 loop spans 15 amino acids. V dropped 5 bases and J dropped 8; count of bases not matched to a gene: 11. Germline-derived CDR1 and CDR2 are MDHEN and SYDVKM.

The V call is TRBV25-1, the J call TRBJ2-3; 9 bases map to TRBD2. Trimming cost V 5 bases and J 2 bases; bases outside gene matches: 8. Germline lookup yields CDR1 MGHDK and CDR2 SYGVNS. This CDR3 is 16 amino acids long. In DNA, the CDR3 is TGTGCCAGCAGTTTGGGATTAGCGGGAGACACAGATACGCAGTATTTT. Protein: CASSLGLAGDTDTQYF.

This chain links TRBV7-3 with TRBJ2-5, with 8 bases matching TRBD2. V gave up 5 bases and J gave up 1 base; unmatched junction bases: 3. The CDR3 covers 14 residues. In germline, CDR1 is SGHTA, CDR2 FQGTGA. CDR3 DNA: TGTGCCAGCAGCACTAGCGGAGGCCAAGAGACCCAGTACTTC. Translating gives CASSTSGGQETQYF.

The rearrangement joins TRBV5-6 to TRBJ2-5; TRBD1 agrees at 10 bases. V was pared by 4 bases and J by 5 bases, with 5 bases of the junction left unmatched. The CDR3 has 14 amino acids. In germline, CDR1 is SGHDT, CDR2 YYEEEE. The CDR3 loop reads CASSPRDRGETQYF. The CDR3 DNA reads TGTGCCAGCAGCCCGAGGGACAGGGGTGAGACCCAGTACTTC.

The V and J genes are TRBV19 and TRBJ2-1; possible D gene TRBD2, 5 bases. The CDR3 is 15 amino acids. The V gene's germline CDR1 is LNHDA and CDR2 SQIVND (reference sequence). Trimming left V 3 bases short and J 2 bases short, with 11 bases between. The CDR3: CASSIYLATYNEQFF. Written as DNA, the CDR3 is TGTGCCAGTAGTATCTACCTAGCAACCTACAATGAGCAGTTCTTC. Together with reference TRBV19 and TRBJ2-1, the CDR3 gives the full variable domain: DGGITQSPKYLFRKEGQNVTLSCEQNLNHDAMYWYRQDPGQGLRLIYYSQIVNDFQKGDIAEGYSVSREKKESFPLTVTSAQKNPTAFYLCASSIYLATYNEQFFGPGTRLTVL.

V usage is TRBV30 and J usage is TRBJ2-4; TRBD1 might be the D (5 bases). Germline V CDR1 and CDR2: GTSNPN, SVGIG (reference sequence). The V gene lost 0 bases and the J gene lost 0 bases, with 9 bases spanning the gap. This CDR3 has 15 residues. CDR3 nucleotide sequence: TGTGCCTGGAGTGTGACAGCCGTAGCCAAAAACATTCAGTACTTC. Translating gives CAWSVTAVAKNIQYF.

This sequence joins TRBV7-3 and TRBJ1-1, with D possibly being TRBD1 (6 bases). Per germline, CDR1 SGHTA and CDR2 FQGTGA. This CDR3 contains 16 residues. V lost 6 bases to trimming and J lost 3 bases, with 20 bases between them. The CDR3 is CASRGTSQGRYTEAFF. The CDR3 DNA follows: TGTGCCAGCAGGGGAACCTCACAGGGCCGGTACACTGAAGCTTTCTTT.

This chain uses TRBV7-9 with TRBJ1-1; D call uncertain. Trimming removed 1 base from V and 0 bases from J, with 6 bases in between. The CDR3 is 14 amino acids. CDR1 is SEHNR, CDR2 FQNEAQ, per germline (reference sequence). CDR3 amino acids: CASSLEGLNTEAFF. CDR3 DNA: TGTGCCAGCAGCTTAGAAGGTCTGAACACTGAAGCTTTCTTT.

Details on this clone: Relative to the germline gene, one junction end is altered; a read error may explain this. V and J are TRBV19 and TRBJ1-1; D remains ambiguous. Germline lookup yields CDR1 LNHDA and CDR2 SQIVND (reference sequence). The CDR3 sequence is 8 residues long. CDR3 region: CASSIFSF. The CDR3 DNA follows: TGTGCCAGTAGTATTTTCTCGTTT.

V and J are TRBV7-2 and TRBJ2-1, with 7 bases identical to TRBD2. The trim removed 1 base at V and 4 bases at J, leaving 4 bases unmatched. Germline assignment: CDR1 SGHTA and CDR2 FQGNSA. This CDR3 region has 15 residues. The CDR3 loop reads CASSLESSGYNEQFF. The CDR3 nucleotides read TGTGCCAGCAGCTTAGAGTCTAGCGGTTACAATGAGCAGTTCTTC.

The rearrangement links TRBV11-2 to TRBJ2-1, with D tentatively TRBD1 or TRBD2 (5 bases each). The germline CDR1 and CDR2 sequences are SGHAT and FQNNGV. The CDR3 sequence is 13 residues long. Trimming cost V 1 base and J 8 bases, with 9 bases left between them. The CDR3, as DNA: TGTGCCAGCAGCTTAGCCGGGACCTATGAGCAGTTCTTC. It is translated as CASSLAGTYEQFF.

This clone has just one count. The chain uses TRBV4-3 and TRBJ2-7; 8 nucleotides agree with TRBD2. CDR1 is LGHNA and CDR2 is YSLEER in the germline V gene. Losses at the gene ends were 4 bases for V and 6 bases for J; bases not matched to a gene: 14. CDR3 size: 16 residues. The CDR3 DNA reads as TGCGCCAGCAGCCCGACCCGGATAGCGGGAACGGGCGAGCAGTACTTC. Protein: CASSPTRIAGTGEQYF.